The rows below give T cell receptor beta chains drawn from one sample of a study of blood T cell repertoires in COVID-19. TCRdb keeps only in-frame clones here, not all; method: immunoSEQ multiplex PCR. The sample comprises about 200,000 clones, about nine tenths of which are singletons, and around 1.7% rests with the top ten. The sequencing input was peripheral blood. Source of these receptors: a man aged 18 to 30 with active or convalescent COVID-19. Each CDR3 is given with its conserved first and last residue. The D gene is left open where the match is weak. Expanded clones get a size class; other rows say once, few or many, or leave the size out.

D: TRBD2; size: NA; V: TRBV11-2; J: TRBJ2-7; CDR3: CASSPRTSGISYEQYF; DNA: TGTGCCAGCAGCCCGAGGACTAGCGGAATATCCTACGAGCAGTACTTC
D: NA; size: few; V: TRBV19; J: TRBJ1-5; CDR3: CASSNWGQPQHF; DNA: TGTGCCAGTAGTAACTGGGGCCAGCCCCAGCATTTT
D: TRBD1; size: few; V: TRBV18; J: TRBJ1-1; CDR3: CASSQGALWDVTEAFF; DNA: TGTGCCAGCTCACAGGGGGCTTTATGGGACGTCACTGAAGCTTTCTTT
D: TRBD2; size: NA; V: TRBV6-5; J: TRBJ2-3; CDR3: CASSSSGGARDTQYF; DNA: TGTGCCAGCAGCTCTAGCGGGGGGGCCAGGGATACGCAGTATTTT
D: NA; size: few; V: TRBV14; J: TRBJ1-4; CDR3: CASSLTRGEKLFF; DNA: TGTGCCAGCAGCCTGACCAGAGGTGAAAAACTGTTTTTT
D: NA; size: NA; V: TRBV6-6; J: TRBJ1-1; CDR3: CASSYTTEAFF; DNA: TGTGCCAGCAGTTACACTACTGAAGCTTTCTTT
D: TRBD1; size: NA; V: TRBV6-5; J: TRBJ1-2; CDR3: CASGRDRGRNYGYTF; DNA: TGTGCCAGCGGACGAGACAGGGGGCGTAACTATGGCTACACCTTC
D: NA; size: NA; V: TRBV27; J: TRBJ1-2; CDR3: CASSLYGYYGYTF; DNA: TGTGCCAGCAGTTTATACGGGTACTATGGCTACACCTTC
D: NA; size: few; V: TRBV27; J: TRBJ1-6; CDR3: CASSLSRVSPLHF; DNA: TGTGCCAGCAGTTTATCCAGGGTTTCACCCCTCCACTTT
D: NA; size: NA; V: TRBV6-1; J: TRBJ1-1; CDR3: CASSEAAGGTEAFF; DNA: TGTGCCAGCAGTGAAGCGGCCGGGGGGACTGAAGCTTTCTTT
D: TRBD2; size: NA; V: TRBV10-1; J: TRBJ2-3; CDR3: CASSLARGGPDTQYF; DNA: TGCGCCAGCAGCCTAGCGCGGGGGGGCCCAGATACGCAGTATTTT
D: NA; size: NA; V: TRBV6-4; J: TRBJ2-3; CDR3: CASSDVPERMLATDTQYF; DNA: TGTGCCAGCAGTGACGTTCCCGAGCGTATGTTGGCCACAGATACGCAGTATTTT
D: TRBD1; size: NA; V: TRBV30; J: TRBJ2-7; CDR3: CAWSGDRGSYEQYF; DNA: TGTGCCTGGAGTGGGGACAGGGGATCATACGAGCAGTACTTC
D: TRBD1; size: NA; V: TRBV6-5; J: TRBJ1-4; CDR3: CASSQDRGKLFF; DNA: TGTGCCAGCAGTCAGGACAGGGGAAAACTGTTTTTT
D: NA; size: NA; V: TRBV30; J: TRBJ1-1; CDR3: CAWNSNTEAFF; DNA: TGTGCCTGGAACTCGAACACTGAAGCTTTCTTT
D: TRBD1; size: NA; V: TRBV30; J: TRBJ1-4; CDR3: CAWRDRGTMNEKLFF; DNA: TGTGCCTGGAGGGACAGGGGCACCATGAATGAAAAACTGTTTTTT
D: NA; size: NA; V: TRBV12-3/TRBV12-4; J: TRBJ2-7; CDR3: CASSSDSYEQYF; DNA: TGTGCCAGCAGCTCTGACAGCTACGAGCAGTACTTC
D: TRBD2; size: NA; V: TRBV19; J: TRBJ2-7; CDR3: CASSIGRTSYEQYF; DNA: TGTGCCAGTAGTATAGGACGGACTAGCTACGAGCAGTACTTC
D: NA; size: NA; V: TRBV7-2; J: TRBJ1-2; CDR3: CASSPDRNYGYTF; DNA: TGTGCCAGCAGCCCGGACAGAAACTATGGCTACACCTTC
D: NA; size: NA; V: TRBV9; J: TRBJ2-7; CDR3: CASSTRLSAGAYEQYF; DNA: TGTGCCAGCAGCACCCGTTTGTCAGCAGGGGCCTACGAGCAGTACTTC
D: NA; size: NA; V: TRBV10-3; J: TRBJ2-3; CDR3: CAISDDSTNTQYF; DNA: TGTGCCATCAGTGACGATAGCACAAATACGCAGTATTTT
D: NA; size: NA; V: TRBV28; J: TRBJ2-3; CDR3: CASSLGTGNQDTQYF; DNA: TGTGCCAGCAGTTTAGGAACCGGGAATCAGGATACGCAGTATTTT
D: NA; size: NA; V: TRBV3-1/TRBV3-2; J: TRBJ2-1; CDR3: CASSSSSGRYNEQFF; DNA: TGTGCCAGCAGCTCGAGCTCGGGGAGATACAATGAGCAGTTCTTC
D: NA; size: NA; V: TRBV9; J: TRBJ1-3; CDR3: CASSPSPSGNTIYF; DNA: TGTGCCAGCAGCCCAAGCCCCTCTGGAAACACCATATATTTT
D: TRBD1; size: NA; V: TRBV19; J: TRBJ1-1; CDR3: CASSIGGTGHTEAFF; DNA: TGTGCCAGTAGTATTGGGGGGACAGGGCACACTGAAGCTTTCTTT
D: TRBD1; size: once; V: TRBV25-1; J: TRBJ1-2; CDR3: CASSARDRNYGYTF; DNA: TGTGCCAGCAGTGCCCGGGACAGGAACTATGGCTACACCTTC
D: NA; size: NA; V: TRBV12-3/TRBV12-4; J: TRBJ1-1; CDR3: CASNTGNTEAFF; DNA: TGTGCCAGCAATACAGGTAACACTGAAGCTTTCTTT
D: TRBD1; size: NA; V: TRBV5-1; J: TRBJ2-7; CDR3: CASSLGPGQGTNEQYF; DNA: TGCGCCAGCAGCTTGGGGCCGGGACAGGGGACCAACGAGCAGTACTTC
D: TRBD1; size: NA; V: TRBV29-1; J: TRBJ1-4; CDR3: CSASDRVGEKLFF; DNA: TGCAGCGCTTCGGACAGGGTTGGTGAAAAACTGTTTTTT
D: TRBD2; size: NA; V: TRBV7-3; J: TRBJ2-1; CDR3: CASSSLNSGRDEQFF; DNA: TGTGCCAGCAGCTCGTTAAACAGCGGGAGGGATGAGCAGTTCTTC
D: TRBD1; size: NA; V: TRBV19; J: TRBJ2-3; CDR3: CASSIGQGSDTQYF; DNA: TGTGCCAGTAGTATAGGACAGGGGTCAGATACGCAGTATTTT
D: NA; size: few; V: TRBV12-5; J: TRBJ2-2; CDR3: CASGFQTESNTGELFF; DNA: TGTGCTAGTGGTTTCCAGACAGAATCAAACACCGGGGAGCTGTTTTTT
D: NA; size: NA; V: TRBV27; J: TRBJ1-1; CDR3: CASRSAGISTEAFF; DNA: TGTGCCAGCAGATCTGCGGGCATCAGCACTGAAGCTTTCTTT
D: NA; size: NA; V: TRBV29-1; J: TRBJ1-1; CDR3: CSVEVFAGWTEAFF; DNA: TGCAGCGTTGAAGTATTTGCAGGGTGGACTGAAGCTTTCTTT
D: NA; size: NA; V: TRBV5-5; J: TRBJ2-7; CDR3: CASSLNPDSAYEQYF; DNA: TGTGCCAGCAGCTTAAACCCGGACAGCGCCTACGAGCAGTACTTC
D: TRBD1; size: NA; V: TRBV5-1; J: TRBJ2-7; CDR3: CASSQRQGRTEQYF; DNA: TGCGCCAGCAGCCAGAGACAGGGACGGACCGAGCAGTACTTC
D: NA; size: NA; V: TRBV13; J: TRBJ2-3; CDR3: CASSPNTGSISSTDTQYF; DNA: TGTGCCAGCAGCCCCAATACCGGGAGCATCTCTAGCACAGATACGCAGTATTTT
D: NA; size: NA; V: TRBV7-9; J: TRBJ1-1; CDR3: CASSLSGTFDTEAFF; DNA: TGTGCCAGCAGCTTATCGGGGACATTCGACACTGAAGCTTTCTTT
D: TRBD1; size: NA; V: TRBV5-1; J: TRBJ2-3; CDR3: CASSREQGPGTDTQYF; DNA: TGCGCCAGCAGCCGAGAACAGGGGCCTGGCACAGATACGCAGTATTTT
D: NA; size: NA; V: TRBV18; J: TRBJ1-6; CDR3: CASSPSVAGPNSPLHF; DNA: TGTGCCAGCTCACCATCAGTGGCAGGGCCAAATTCACCCCTCCACTTT
D: TRBD2; size: NA; V: TRBV18; J: TRBJ2-3; CDR3: CASSQASGGAGDTQYF; DNA: TGTGCCAGCTCACAGGCCAGCGGGGGGGCTGGAGATACGCAGTATTTT
D: TRBD2; size: NA; V: TRBV2; J: TRBJ2-3; CDR3: CASSLLAGDTDTQYF; DNA: TGTGCCAGCAGTCTTCTAGCGGGAGACACAGATACGCAGTATTTT
D: NA; size: NA; V: TRBV5-1; J: TRBJ2-3; CDR3: CASSLVGSFTQYF; DNA: TGCGCCAGCAGCTTGGTAGGGAGCTTTACGCAGTATTTT
D: TRBD1; size: NA; V: TRBV7-9; J: TRBJ1-2; CDR3: CASSARDRVFTGYTF; DNA: TGTGCCAGCAGCGCACGGGACAGGGTATTTACGGGCTACACCTTC
D: NA; size: NA; V: TRBV7-2; J: TRBJ2-5; CDR3: CASSLTLVSETQYF; DNA: TGTGCCAGCAGCCTAACACTAGTCTCCGAGACCCAGTACTTC
D: NA; size: NA; V: TRBV5-5; J: TRBJ1-4; CDR3: CASSSGHHFQKGDEKLFF; DNA: TGTGCCAGCAGCTCGGGTCATCACTTCCAAAAGGGGGATGAAAAACTGTTTTTT
D: NA; size: NA; V: TRBV5-4; J: TRBJ2-1; CDR3: CASSLGPTSYNEQFF; DNA: TGTGCCAGCAGCTTGGGGCCGACATCCTACAATGAGCAGTTCTTC
D: TRBD2; size: NA; V: TRBV19; J: TRBJ2-1; CDR3: CASSRTSGMSEQFF; DNA: TGTGCCAGTAGCCGAACTAGCGGGATGTCTGAGCAGTTCTTC
D: NA; size: few; V: TRBV25-1; J: TRBJ2-1; CDR3: CASSQASQGWEQFF; DNA: TGTGCCAGCAGTCAAGCATCCCAGGGTTGGGAGCAGTTCTTC
D: TRBD1; size: once; V: TRBV11-2; J: TRBJ2-7; CDR3: CASSFSGPINRGLVYEQYF; DNA: TGTGCCAGCAGCTTTAGTGGGCCCATCAACAGGGGGCTGGTTTACGAGCAGTACTTC
D: NA; size: NA; V: TRBV6-1; J: TRBJ2-3; CDR3: CASSEMSGGSTDTQYF; DNA: TGTGCCAGCAGTGAAATGTCCGGGGGTAGCACAGATACGCAGTATTTT
D: NA; size: NA; V: TRBV6-1; J: TRBJ1-1; CDR3: CASSEGQGHTEAFF; DNA: TGTGCCAGCAGTGAAGGGCAGGGGCACACTGAAGCTTTCTTT